The clone carrying this T cell receptor beta chain was found once. The antigen is unknown. Profiled with immunoSEQ multiplex PCR; TCRdb holds only in-frame clones, not every one. In the table there are approximately 100,000 clones, about 87% of which are singletons. V dropped 7 bases and J dropped 2 bases, with 5 bases sitting between them. The CDR3 is 11 residues long. Germline V gives CDR1 ENHRY, CDR2 SYGVKD. The data originate from a study of T cell responses to AZD1222 COVID-19 vaccine. Study-level findings and limits: Spike-specific TCRs gained breadth and depth after people received two AZD1222 doses. Donors were chiefly white British, with a greater number of females, and clonal diversity was perhaps underestimated. The study identified only five to seven AZD1222 recipients as seropositive at baseline.

The V and J genes are TRBV10-3 and TRBJ1-1; D unclear. The TCR comes from an adult in good health. The sample was peripheral blood, taken on day 0 of AZD1222 vaccination. In DNA, the CDR3 is TGTGCCATCACCAGTAACACTGAAGCTTTCTTT. Residues: CAITSNTEAFF.